This record looks at one TCR beta chain sequence and its context. Its antigen remains undetermined. Base qualities are not recorded, but no much larger clone differs from it by a single base. This entry comes from a study of blood T cell repertoires in COVID-19 (dated by TCRdb to about 2020). In terms of the full investigation: The collaborator samples originated in the United States, Italy and Spain and spanned the acute and convalescent phases of COVID-19. The repertoires were released in a freely available public database meant as a resource for research on the immune response to SARS-CoV-2. Where available, HLA class I and class II types were taken from metadata supplied by the sample provider and were not determined by assay-based typing. The material from the prospective study consisted of cDNA or gDNA derived from T cells, B-cell-depleted T cells, or PBMCs. The sample metadata nearly always contained a de-identified subject ID, COVID-19 status, age in years and sex. Deeply sampled blood TCRbeta repertoires from subjects exposed to, actively infected with, or recovered from COVID-19 were included in the dataset. The samples were drawn from two sources: the first 160 participants of the ongoing ImmuneRACE study, and approximately 1,300 subjects contributed by 6 global collaborators.

Enrolling through a virtual design, the prospective study's participants ranged in age from about 18 to 89 years and lived across some 23 United States geographic areas. To assign participants to cohorts, the prospective study relied on clinical history that participants themselves reported in a screening survey and a study questionnaire. ImmuneRACE Cohort 3 recovered participants were defined by two consecutive negative NP/OP PCR tests, healthcare professional clearance, or symptom resolution. In the prospective study, whole blood, serum and a nasopharyngeal or oropharyngeal swab were collected from each participant by mobile phlebotomists. Additional blood draws and questionnaires over an approximately 2-month period could optionally be provided by prospective study participants. Prospective study blood samples were shipped either frozen or at room temperature before DNA extraction. Points the paper makes about the study in general: The amount of clinical and demographic metadata varied by source and participant and was provided uncurated.

TCRbeta CDR3 regions were amplified from genomic DNA using the immunoSEQ Assay, a bias-controlled multiplex PCR. In the authors' own workflow: The number of nucleated cells in each sample was estimated by amplification of reference gene primers within the assay. Sequence reads were collapsed and filtered to measure the absolute abundance of every unique TCRbeta CDR3 rearrangement. Productive Simpson clonality was computed per sample as the square root of Simpson's diversity index over productive rearrangements. Entries here come from immuneACCESS through TCRdb and include only in-frame sequences with V and J called. Some clones fail to appear in such tables; in the studies checked, an unresolved V gene covers under half of the shortfall, and the cause of the remainder is unknown. D and trimming were read from the DNA, whereas the V and J calls and clone size are those reported in that table. Here the sample has fewer than 350,000 clones; about nine tenths occur a single time. Roughly 5.2% of the sample goes to the ten largest clones.

From the germline V gene, CDR1 is SGHTS and CDR2 is YDEGEE. Inclusive of the bounding cysteine and phenylalanine, the CDR3 is 15 residues long. CDR3 DNA only is kept here, 45 bases in frame from base 1. A distance of 14 bases separates the germline ends of V and J, which lose 2 bases and 3 bases respectively. The sequencing input was PBMCs or T cells enriched from blood (not recorded which). The sequence came from a man in his fifties or sixties who had recovered from COVID-19. The rearrangement combines TRBV5-8 with TRBJ1-2; perhaps TRBD1 is the D gene, with 6 bases matching. The base sequence is TGTGCCAGCAGCTTCAGCGGGGGGCGAGACTATGGCTACACCTTC. This encodes CASSFSGGRDYGYTF. The variable domain in full, with residues beyond the CDR3 obtained from the reference TRBV5-8 and TRBJ1-2 genes, is EAGVTQSPTHLIKTRGQQATLRCSPISGHTSVYWYQQALGLGLQFLLWYDEGEERNRGNFPPRFSGRQFPNYSSELNVNALELEDSALYLCASSFSGGRDYGYTFGSGTRLTVV.